The T cell receptor beta chain described here comes from a study of blood T cell repertoires in COVID-19. Produced via immunoSEQ multiplex PCR; TCRdb's table is partial and in-frame only. The table includes 150,000 or so clones, more than 75% detected once. Losses at the gene ends were 5 bases for V and 7 bases for J; bases not matched to a gene: 12. The CDR3 has 15 residues. CDR1 is LNHDA and CDR2 is SQIVND in the germline V gene (reference sequence). This clonotype originated in a woman aged 45-60 years who had recovered from COVID-19. The J gene is TRBJ2-7, the V gene TRBV19, with 9 nucleotides matching TRBD1. Sequencing input: PBMCs or T cells enriched from blood (not recorded which). The CDR3 DNA reads as TGTGCCAGTAGTCCGTACGGACAGGGGCTCGCGGAGCAGTACTTC. It encodes CASSPYGQGLAEQYF.